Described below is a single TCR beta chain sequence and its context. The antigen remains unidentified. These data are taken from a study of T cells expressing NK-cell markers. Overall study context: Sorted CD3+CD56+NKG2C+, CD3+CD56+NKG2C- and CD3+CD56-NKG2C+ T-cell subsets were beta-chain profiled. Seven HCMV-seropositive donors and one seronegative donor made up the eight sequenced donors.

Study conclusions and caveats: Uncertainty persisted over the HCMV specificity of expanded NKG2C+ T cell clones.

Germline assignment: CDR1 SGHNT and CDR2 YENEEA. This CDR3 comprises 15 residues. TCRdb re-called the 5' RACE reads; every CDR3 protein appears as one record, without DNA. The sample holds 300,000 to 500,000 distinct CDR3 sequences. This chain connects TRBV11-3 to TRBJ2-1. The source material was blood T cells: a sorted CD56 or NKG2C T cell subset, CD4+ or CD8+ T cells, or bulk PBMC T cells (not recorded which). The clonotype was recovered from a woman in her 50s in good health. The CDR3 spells CASSLGDNSYNEQFF.